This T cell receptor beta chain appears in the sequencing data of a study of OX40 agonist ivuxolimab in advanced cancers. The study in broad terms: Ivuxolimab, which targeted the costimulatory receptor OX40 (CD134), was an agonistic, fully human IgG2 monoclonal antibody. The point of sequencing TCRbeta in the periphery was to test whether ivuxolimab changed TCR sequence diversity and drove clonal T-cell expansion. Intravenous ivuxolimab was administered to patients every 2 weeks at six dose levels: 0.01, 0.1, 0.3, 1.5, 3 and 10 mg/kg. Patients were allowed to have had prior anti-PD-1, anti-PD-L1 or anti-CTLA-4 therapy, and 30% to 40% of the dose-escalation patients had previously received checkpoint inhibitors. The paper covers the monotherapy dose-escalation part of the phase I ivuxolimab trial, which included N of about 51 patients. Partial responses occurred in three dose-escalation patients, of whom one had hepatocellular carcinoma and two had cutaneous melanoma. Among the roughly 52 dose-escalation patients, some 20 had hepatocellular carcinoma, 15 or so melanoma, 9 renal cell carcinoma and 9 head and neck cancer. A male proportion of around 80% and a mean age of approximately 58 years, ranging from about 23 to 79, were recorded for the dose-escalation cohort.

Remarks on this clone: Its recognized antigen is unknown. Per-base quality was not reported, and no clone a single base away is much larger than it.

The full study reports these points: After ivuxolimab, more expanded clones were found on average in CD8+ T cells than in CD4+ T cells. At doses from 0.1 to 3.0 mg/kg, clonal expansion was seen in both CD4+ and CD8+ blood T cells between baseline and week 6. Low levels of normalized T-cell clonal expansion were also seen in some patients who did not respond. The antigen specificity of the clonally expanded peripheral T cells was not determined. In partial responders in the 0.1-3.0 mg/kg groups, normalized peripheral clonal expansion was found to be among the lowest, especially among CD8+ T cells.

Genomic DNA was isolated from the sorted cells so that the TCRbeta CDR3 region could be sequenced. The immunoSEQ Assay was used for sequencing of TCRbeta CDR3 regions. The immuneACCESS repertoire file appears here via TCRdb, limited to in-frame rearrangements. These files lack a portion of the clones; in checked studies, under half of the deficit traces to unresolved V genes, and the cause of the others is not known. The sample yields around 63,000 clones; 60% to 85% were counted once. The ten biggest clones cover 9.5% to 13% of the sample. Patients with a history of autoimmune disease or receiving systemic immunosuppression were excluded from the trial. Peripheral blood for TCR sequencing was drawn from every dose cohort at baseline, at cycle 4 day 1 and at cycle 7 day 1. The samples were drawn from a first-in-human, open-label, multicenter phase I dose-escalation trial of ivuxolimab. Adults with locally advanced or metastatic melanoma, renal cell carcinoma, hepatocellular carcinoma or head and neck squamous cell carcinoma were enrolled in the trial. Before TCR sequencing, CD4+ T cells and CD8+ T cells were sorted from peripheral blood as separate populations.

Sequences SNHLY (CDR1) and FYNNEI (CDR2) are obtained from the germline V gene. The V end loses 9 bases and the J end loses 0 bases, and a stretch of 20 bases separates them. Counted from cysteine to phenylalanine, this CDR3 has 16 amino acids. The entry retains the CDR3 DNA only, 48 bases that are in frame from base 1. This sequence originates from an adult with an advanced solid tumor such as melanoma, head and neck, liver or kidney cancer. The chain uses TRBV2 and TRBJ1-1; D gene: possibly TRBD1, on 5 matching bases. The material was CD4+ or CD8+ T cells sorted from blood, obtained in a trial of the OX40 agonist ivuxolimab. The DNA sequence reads TGTGCCAGGCGGGGAGGGGCCGCAATCATGAACACTGAAGCTTTCTTT. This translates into CARRGGAAIMNTEAFF.